Sequencing of this TCR beta chain was carried out in a study of T cells in women clearing cervical HPV infection. Study at large: Controls were women whose single incident HPV16 infection cleared within 12 months without precancer or cancer. Case blood drawn at lesion detection; control blood after infection cleared.

Remarks on this clone: Its antigen is undetermined. Read sequence stops 3 residues before the CDR3 end, and the germline J gene provides the missing end.

Assay: immunoSEQ multiplex PCR; the TCRdb copy retains only in-frame clones and omits some. The sample has about 24,000 clones. The germline V gene has CDR1 SNHLY and CDR2 FYNNEI. V lost 6 bases to trimming and J lost 3 bases; unmatched junction nucleotides: 7. The length of the CDR3 is 14 residues. Regarding the study as a whole: T-cell numbers per sample were unknown and may explain richness differences.

The receptor comes from a woman aged 18 to 69 with a cervical HPV16 infection that either progressed to CIN3+ or cleared (not recorded which). Material for sequencing was blood buffy coat. V usage is TRBV2 and J usage is TRBJ2-7; 8 nucleotides align to TRBD2. The CDR3 sequence is CASRRVAGNYEQYF. CDR3 bases read: TGTGCCAGCAGGAGAGTAGCGGGAAACTACGAG.